This T cell receptor beta chain originates from a study of identical twins. Whole-study findings and limits: Twins showed weaker excess sharing in their beta out-of-frame sequences. Low generation probability was overrepresented in out-of-frame alpha sequences shared by twins.

In regard to this clonotype: The antigen is unknown.

Template switching created a universal primer site, and the cDNA included unique molecular identifiers. MiXCR was run by TCRdb on the 5' RACE reads, yielding one entry per CDR3 protein. The table records 1.5 million or so distinct CDR3 sequences, about 32% of them present only once. Sequencing used cord blood. The receptor comes from a newborn girl in good health.

In DNA, the CDR3 is TGTGCCGCCTGCTTCGGTACTAACTATGGCTACACCTTC. Its translation: CAACFGTNYGYTF. The V gene is TRBV6-1, the J gene TRBJ1-2, with D unclear. The germline gives CDR1 MNHNS, CDR2 SASEGT. Trimming took off 11 bases at V and 0 bases at J, with 13 bases between the two ends. The length of the CDR3 is 13 residues.